Below, 8 T cell receptor beta chains from the same sample are listed, as sequenced in a study of CD8 T cells in Susac syndrome. When the RNA was reverse transcribed, random hexamers were used with an input of 0.5 to 1 ug. TCRdb called the immunoSEQ multiplex PCR reads again in MiXCR, with one record for every CDR3 protein. The sample lists approximately 230,000 distinct CDR3 sequences, approximately 92% occurring once. The sample comprised CD4+ T cells from PBMCs. The receptors were sampled from a human donor with multiple sclerosis.

The gene calls are TRBV30 and TRBJ1-1; unclear D gene. The CDR3 is 13 amino acids. Trimming shortened V by 3 bases and J by 5 bases, and 13 bases separated the two germline ends. CDR1 and CDR2 from the germline V gene are GTSNPN and SVGIG (reference sequence). The CDR3 DNA is TGTGCCTGGAGCGTTATAAGGGAGACTGAAGCTTTCTTT. Translation gives CAWSVIRETEAFF.

This chain joins TRBV12-3 or TRBV12-4 and TRBJ2-1; D ambiguous. The V gene lost 2 bases and the J gene lost 4 bases, with 3 bases spanning the gap. The CDR3 runs to 12 residues. The CDR3 DNA reads TGTGCCAGCAGTTTAAGGTACAATGAGCAGTTCTTC. Translated, it gives CASSLRYNEQFF.

The DNA of the CDR3 is TGTGCCAGCAGGCTCGACAGGGGGCCCGCTGAAGCTTTCTTT. It specifies CASRLDRGPAEAFF. The rearrangement links TRBV6-6 to TRBJ1-1; 10 positions match TRBD1. With V trimmed by 6 bases and J by 6 bases, 7 bases remained unmatched. CDR3 length equals 14 residues. Looked up from germline, CDR1 is MNHNY and CDR2 is SVGAGI (reference sequence).

The V and J genes are TRBV4-1 and TRBJ1-6, with 7 positions matching TRBD1. The germline V gene has CDR1 MGHRA and CDR2 YSYEKL. V dropped 0 bases and J dropped 7; count of bases not matched to a gene: 3. This CDR3 is 15 amino acids long. CDR3 sequence: CASSQEQGLNSPLHF. DNA of the CDR3: TGCGCCAGCAGCCAAGAACAGGGGTTGAATTCACCCCTCCACTTT.

This clonotype was seen once. This chain uses TRBV18 with TRBJ2-3; 9 nucleotides line up with TRBD1. Per the germline V gene, CDR1 is KGHSH and CDR2 is LQKENI. The CDR3 contains 16 residues. Trimming took 2 bases from V and 3 from J; bases not matched to a gene: 6. The CDR3 sequence: CASSPLDRGITDTQYF. CDR3 nucleotide sequence: TGTGCCAGCTCACCATTGGACAGGGGTATTACAGATACGCAGTATTTT.

This chain connects TRBV20-1 to TRBJ2-1; 7 bases fit TRBD2. J was trimmed by 7 bases and V by 6 bases; bases with no gene match: 9. Germline V gene lookup returns CDR1 DFQATT and CDR2 SNEGSKA (reference sequence). This CDR3 region has 13 residues. CDR3: CSALGGSGNEQFF. As DNA, the CDR3 is TGCAGTGCCCTCGGCGGGAGTGGAAATGAGCAGTTCTTC.

The CDR3 region has the DNA TGTGCCAGCAGCGGACAGGTCCGGGAGACCCAGTACTTC. Amino acids: CASSGQVRETQYF. The chain links TRBV9 to TRBJ2-5; possible D gene TRBD1, 6 bases. V lost 3 bases and J 5 bases, leaving 11 bases between the germline ends. The CDR3 contains 13 residues. Germline lookup yields CDR1 SGDLS and CDR2 YYNGEE.

The chain couples TRBV12-3 or TRBV12-4 to TRBJ1-1; D not resolved. The CDR3 consists of 14 residues. V lost 3 bases and J 3 bases, leaving 11 bases between the germline ends. The CDR3 region has the DNA TGTGCCAGCAGTTTTATGAGCGGGGACACTGAAGCTTTCTTT. Protein product: CASSFMSGDTEAFF.